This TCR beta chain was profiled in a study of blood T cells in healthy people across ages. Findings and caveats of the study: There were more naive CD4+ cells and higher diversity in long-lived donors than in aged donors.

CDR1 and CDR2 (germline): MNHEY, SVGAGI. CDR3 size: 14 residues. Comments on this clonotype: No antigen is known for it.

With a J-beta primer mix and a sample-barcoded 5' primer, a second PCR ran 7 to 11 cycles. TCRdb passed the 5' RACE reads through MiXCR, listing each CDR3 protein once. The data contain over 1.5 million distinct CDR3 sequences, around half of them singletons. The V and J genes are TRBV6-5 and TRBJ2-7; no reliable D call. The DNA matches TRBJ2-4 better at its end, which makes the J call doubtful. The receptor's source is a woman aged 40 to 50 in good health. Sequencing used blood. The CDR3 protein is CASGPKGRRGIQYF. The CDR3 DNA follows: TGTGCCAGCGGGCCTAAGGGTCGAAGAGGCATTCAGTACTTC.